The subject of this entry is one TCR beta chain. What it binds is unknown. Running of the assay took place at deep level. The protocol was immunoSEQ multiplex PCR, while the TCRdb copy is restricted to in-frame clones and leaves out a portion. The table has around 2.5 million clones, over 85% seen once. This entry belongs to a study of shared clonotypes between healthy human individuals. Trimming cost V 4 bases and J 7 bases; bases outside gene matches: 7. Germline CDR1 reads MGHRA; CDR2 reads YSYEKL. CDR3 size: 17 residues. Study-wide findings and caveats: Few donors limited the genetic and exposure-history diversity represented. Among a few donors, roughly 5% of naive CD4 clonotypes were found in common.

Sequenced input: naive CD4+ T cells from PBMCs. Noted subset: CD45RA+ positively selected. The genes are TRBV4-1 and TRBJ2-1; TRBD2 agrees at 16 bases. The clonotype originates from a man between 18 and 29 years old in good health. Some clones in this sample may be carry-over from other donors' samples. The CDR3 region is CASSLPGLAGGFNEQFF. CDR3 in DNA: TGCGCCAGCAGCCTCCCGGGACTAGCGGGAGGGTTTAATGAGCAGTTCTTC.